These 9 T cell receptor beta chains came from one sample sequenced in a study of T cell responses to AZD1222 COVID-19 vaccine. Sequenced by immunoSEQ multiplex PCR; TCRdb stores in-frame clones only, minus some. The table records approximately 83,000 clones, around nine tenths of them present only once. This material consisted of peripheral blood, taken on day 0 of MenACWY control vaccination. Source of these receptors: an adult in good health.

The CDR3 DNA reads as TGTGCCAGCACTGGACAGACTGGAAACACCATATATTTT. This sequence encodes CASTGQTGNTIYF. The genes are TRBV2 and TRBJ1-3; D is possibly TRBD1 (6 bases). Germline CDR1 and CDR2: SNHLY and FYNNEI. V lost 7 bases and J 2 bases, leaving 9 bases between the germline ends. The CDR3 runs to 13 residues.

J is TRBJ2-1 and V is TRBV10-2, with no clear D. V lost 7 bases and J 3 bases, leaving 10 bases between the germline ends. CDR1 is WSHSY and CDR2 is SAAADI in the germline V gene. There are 13 residues in the CDR3. The CDR3 nucleotides are TGCGCCAGCACCGGAGAGGTCTACAATGAGCAGTTCTTC. Amino acids: CASTGEVYNEQFF.

The chain links TRBV30 to TRBJ1-1; D uncertain. Trimming cost V 4 bases and J 1 base, with 4 bases left between them. The CDR3 covers 11 residues. Per the germline V gene, CDR1 is GTSNPN and CDR2 is SVGIG (reference sequence). In DNA form, the CDR3 reads TGTGCCTGGACCCGGAACACTGAAGCTTTCTTT. Translation gives CAWTRNTEAFF.

CDR3 amino acids: CASRPGESYEQYF. The CDR3 DNA reads as TGTGCCAGCAGACCAGGGGAGTCCTACGAGCAGTACTTC. The chain combines TRBV6-5 with TRBJ2-7; maybe TRBD1 (6 bases). Deletions cut 6 bases from V and 1 base from J, with 10 bases between. The CDR3 spans 13 residues. Germline values: CDR1 MNHEY, CDR2 SVGAGI.

The chain has TRBV28 and TRBJ2-7; the D is unclear. This CDR3 region has 12 residues. V lost 8 bases, J lost 0 bases, and 8 bases lay in between. Germline V lookup: CDR1 MDHEN, CDR2 SYDVKM. CDR3 coding DNA: TGTGCCAGCGGTCTTAGCTCCTACGAGCAGTACTTC. Translation gives CASGLSSYEQYF.

This clone was seen a few times. The rearrangement links TRBV11-2 to TRBJ1-5; 7 bases fit TRBD1. This CDR3 is 14 amino acids long. Looked up from germline, CDR1 is SGHAT and CDR2 is FQNNGV. J was trimmed by 4 bases and V by 2 bases; bases with no gene match: 2. The CDR3 reads CASSLRDRNQPQHF. The CDR3 nucleotides are TGTGCCAGCAGCTTAAGGGACAGAAATCAGCCCCAGCATTTT.

The chain employs TRBV7-2 and TRBJ1-2; the match to TRBD1 covers 9 bases. The V segment lost 5 bases and the J segment 6 bases; nucleotides outside the gene matches: 7. Germline CDR1 SGHTA, CDR2 FQGNSA. The CDR3 has 14 residues. The CDR3 sequence: CASSPRQGDHGYTF. In DNA form, the CDR3 reads TGTGCCAGCAGCCCTCGACAGGGGGATCATGGCTACACCTTC.

This chain links TRBV29-1 with TRBJ2-1; D remains unclear. Germline V lookup: CDR1 SQVTM, CDR2 ANQGSEA. With 6 bases removed from V and 2 bases from J, the gap between germline ends came to 17 bases. CDR3 length: 15 residues. CDR3 residues: CSVVAENRPYNEQFF. Here the CDR3 DNA reads TGCAGCGTAGTTGCAGAAAACAGACCCTACAATGAGCAGTTCTTC.

The chain links TRBV3-1 (or the pseudogene TRBV3-2) to TRBJ2-3; tentative D call: TRBD1 (5 bases). The CDR3 has 16 residues. Trimming took 5 bases from V and 0 from J, leaving 15 bases between them. Germline CDR1 reads LGHDT; CDR2 reads YNNKEL (reference sequence). The CDR3 spells CASSERGRTSTDTQYF. The CDR3 DNA reads as TGTGCCAGCAGCGAAAGGGGTCGTACTAGCACAGATACGCAGTATTTT.